The 9 T cell receptor beta chains below were found in one sample sequenced in a study of cytomegalovirus exposure and HLA in healthy donors (dated by TCRdb to the late 2010s). The library relied on the immunoSEQ multiplex PCR assay. A mixture of 60 forward primers for TCR Vbeta segments and 13 reverse primers for TCR Jbeta segments was used in the multiplex PCR. TCRdb took over this immuneACCESS table, retaining in-frame rearrangements with V and J assigned. Such tables are incomplete; in checked studies, under half of the missing clones stem from an unresolved V gene, and the remainder is unexplained. This sample holds approximately 160,000 clones; approximately 80% were observed only once. The biggest ten clones account for roughly 4.7% of the sample. Specimen: PBMCs. The receptors stem from a woman in her 50s in good health and CMV-seropositive.

This rearrangement joins TRBV5-1 to TRBJ2-5; 11 bases match TRBD1. V lost 0 bases to trimming and J lost 3 bases; unmatched junction nucleotides: 7. The CDR3 loop spans 17 amino acids. Germline V lookup: CDR1 SGHRS, CDR2 YFSETQ. The CDR3 loop is CASSLDPPGQGEETQYF. CDR3 coding DNA: TGCGCCAGCAGCTTGGACCCCCCGGGACAGGGGGAAGAGACCCAGTACTTC.

The chain combines TRBV7-9 with TRBJ2-5; 13 bases align to TRBD2. After removal of 4 bases from V and 4 bases from J, the junction contained 6 bases not matched to a gene. CDR1 is SEHNR, CDR2 FQNEAQ, per germline (reference sequence). The CDR3 covers 16 residues. The CDR3 DNA reads TGTGCCAGCAGCTCTGGACTAGCGGGGGTTCGAGAGACCCAGTACTTC. Encoded protein: CASSSGLAGVRETQYF.

The chain employs TRBV28 and TRBJ1-6, with D tentatively TRBD1 (5 bases). Trimming left V 1 base short and J 4 bases short, with 20 bases between. This CDR3 spans 19 amino acids. Germline CDR1 and CDR2: MDHEN and SYDVKM. The CDR3 loop is CASSLSDVGGPRYNSPLHF. The CDR3 nucleotides are TGTGCCAGCAGTTTATCGGACGTGGGGGGACCCCGATATAATTCACCCCTCCACTTT. Combining the CDR3 with reference TRBV28 and TRBJ1-6 gives the whole variable domain DVKVTQSSRYLVKRTGEKVFLECVQDMDHENMFWYRQDPGLGLRLIYFSYDVKMKEKGDIPEGYSVSREKKERFSLILESASTNQTSMYLCASSLSDVGGPRYNSPLHFGNGTRLTVT.

The V call is TRBV18, the J call TRBJ1-1, with a weak D call TRBD1 (5 bases). The CDR3 has 15 residues. Trimming stripped 5 bases from V and 1 base from J, with 14 bases between. The germline V gene has CDR1 KGHSH and CDR2 LQKENI. The CDR3 DNA sequence: TGTGCCAGCTCAGGGGGGTCCTTTCAGAACACTGAAGCTTTCTTT. The encoded protein is CASSGGSFQNTEAFF.

This sequence joins TRBV5-6 and TRBJ2-4, with D tentatively TRBD1 (5 bases). This CDR3 spans 16 amino acids. V gave up 1 base and J gave up 0 bases, with 11 bases separating them. Germline V lookup: CDR1 SGHDT, CDR2 YYEEEE. The CDR3 nucleotides read TGTGCCAGCAGCTTGTGGGGCCCCGTAGCCAAAAACATTCAGTACTTC. Translating it yields CASSLWGPVAKNIQYF.

The chain links TRBV11-3 to TRBJ2-1; 9 bases are shared with TRBD2. CDR1 and CDR2 (germline): SGHNT, YENEEA. V was clipped by 4 bases and J by 9 bases; unmatched bases: 10. The CDR3 length is 15 residues. The CDR3 region has the DNA TGTGCCAGCAGCTCCCCCCGCGGGGGGGCCGGTGAGCAGTTCTTC. Translating it yields CASSSPRGGAGEQFF.

The chain is built from TRBV27 and TRBJ1-2, with 11 bases identical to TRBD1. This CDR3 has 16 residues. V lost 7 bases, J lost 6 bases, and 13 bases stayed unmatched. From germline, CDR1 is MNHEY and CDR2 SMNVEV (reference sequence). In DNA, the CDR3 is TGTGCCAGCACCACTCGGGGGACAGGGGGGAGGGATGGCTACACCTTC. This gives the protein CASTTRGTGGRDGYTF.

The rearrangement links TRBV5-4 to TRBJ2-3; 7 bases are shared with TRBD1. J was trimmed by 3 bases and V by 0 bases; bases with no gene match: 4. CDR3 length equals 15 residues. The germline V gene has CDR1 SGHNT and CDR2 YYREEE (reference sequence). Here the CDR3 DNA reads TGTGCCAGCAGCTTGGCGACAGGGTATACAGATACGCAGTATTTT. This gives the protein CASSLATGYTDTQYF.

The gene calls are TRBV2 and TRBJ2-7, with a weak D call TRBD2 (5 bases). Germline lookup yields CDR1 SNHLY and CDR2 FYNNEI. CDR3 length: 13 amino acids. Trimming removed 1 base at V and 4 bases at J, with 8 bases between. The CDR3 loop is CASSEVGVYEQYF. The CDR3 bases are TGTGCCAGCAGTGAAGTCGGGGTATACGAGCAGTACTTC.